These T cell receptor beta chains were read from a single sample in a study of cytomegalovirus exposure and HLA in healthy donors. Data came from immunoSEQ multiplex PCR; TCRdb stores just in-frame clones and leaves some out. The table includes 280,000 or so clones, 70% to 90% detected once. Sequences were obtained from PBMCs. The receptor set was obtained from a woman under 30 in good health and CMV-seronegative. Both conserved end residues are part of each CDR3. The order of the fields is clone size, D gene, J gene, V gene, CDR3 DNA, CDR3 protein. D genes are given only for firm matches. Size is omitted from some rows. Given values are once, few, many or a class for expanded clones.

- - TRBJ2-2 TRBV7-6 TGTGCCAGCAGCTCCAGGGGTGGCGGGGAGCTGTTTTTT CASSSRGGGELFF
- TRBD1 TRBJ2-2 TRBV28 TGTGCCAGCAGACAGGGACAGGGGGTTATCGGGGAGCTGTTTTTT CASRQGQGVIGELFF
- TRBD2 TRBJ2-1 TRBV7-9 TGTGCCAGCAGCTCTCCGACTAGCGGGGGGGCCGCCTACAATGAGCAGTTCTTC CASSSPTSGGAAYNEQFF
- TRBD1 TRBJ2-7 TRBV7-9 TGTGCCAGCAGCTTCATCACGGGACAGTCCTACGAGCAGTACTTC CASSFITGQSYEQYF
- TRBD1 TRBJ1-2 TRBV30 TGTGCCTGGAGTGTGGGACAGGGCGGCTACACCTTC CAWSVGQGGYTF
- - TRBJ1-2 TRBV4-1 TGCGCCAGCAGCCAAGATCGGGCCGGGAAGTGGGCTAACTATGGCTACACCTTC CASSQDRAGKWANYGYTF
- - TRBJ2-7 TRBV29-1 TGCAGCGTCAAAGCGGCAAGAAGCGAGCAGTACTTC CSVKAARSEQYF
- - TRBJ1-2 TRBV5-1 TGCGCCAGCAGCCTCAACGGAGACGGAGGGGACTATGGCTACACCTTC CASSLNGDGGDYGYTF
few - TRBJ2-7 TRBV10-2 TGCGCCAGCAGTGACGGAGCCGAGCCATACGAGCAGTACTTC CASSDGAEPYEQYF
- - TRBJ2-5 TRBV27 TGTGCCAGCAGTTTAAATAGCCACATCGGGGGCCAAGAGACCCAGTACTTC CASSLNSHIGGQETQYF
- TRBD1 TRBJ2-7 TRBV30 TGTGCCTGGGGCCCGGGACAGTACGAGCAGTACTTC CAWGPGQYEQYF
- - TRBJ1-2 TRBV27 TGTGCCAGCAGTTTTCAGCGAAACTATGGCTACACCTTC CASSFQRNYGYTF
- - TRBJ1-1 TRBV28 TGTGCCAGCAGCCGTAACGGGCAGGGGAACACTGAAGCTTTCTTT CASSRNGQGNTEAFF
- - TRBJ2-7 TRBV18 TGTGCCAGCTCCCCTGAGGTTTACGAGCAGTACTTC CASSPEVYEQYF
- TRBD1 TRBJ1-1 TRBV19 TGTGCCAGTAGTGAGACAGGGACGATGAACACTGAAGCTTTCTTT CASSETGTMNTEAFF
- - TRBJ2-7 TRBV6-1 TGTGCCAGCAGCCTGGACAGACAGCAGCAGTACTTC CASSLDRQQQYF
- TRBD2 TRBJ2-3 TRBV18 TGTGCCAGCTTAACCAACTTCCAGGGAACTCAAGCGGGGGAGCGGCGAGATACGCAGTATTTT CASLTNFQGTQAGERRDTQYF
- - TRBJ2-7 TRBV19 TGTGCCAGTAGTGTCCTCCCAGGAACCGAGCAGTACTTC CASSVLPGTEQYF
- - TRBJ1-1 TRBV6-5 TGTGCCAGCAGTTACAAGGGGCTCCGGGCCACTGAAGCTTTCTTT CASSYKGLRATEAFF
- TRBD1 TRBJ1-4 TRBV19 TGTGCCATAGGACAGGGGGCATCTGAAAAACTGTTTTTT CAIGQGASEKLFF
- TRBD1 TRBJ1-5 TRBV2 TGTGCCAGCAATGAGGGCAGGGGGGGCAATCAGCCCCAGCATTTT CASNEGRGGNQPQHF
- - TRBJ2-7 TRBV30 TGTGCCTCGGGGGACAGCTCCTACGAGCAGTACTTC CASGDSSYEQYF
- - TRBJ2-7 TRBV6-6 TGTGCCGCAACGGAGGGGACCTACGAGCAGTACTTC CAATEGTYEQYF
- TRBD1 TRBJ1-2 TRBV30 TGTGCCTGGAGTGTCAAGGGGGCGCGGTATGGCTACACCTTC CAWSVKGARYGYTF
- - TRBJ1-6 TRBV4-1 TGCGCCAGCAGCCAAGTCACTGGGCAGTTGAATTCACCCCTCCACTTT CASSQVTGQLNSPLHF
once TRBD1 TRBJ2-2 TRBV7-7 TGTGCTAGCAGCCCCCAATTGGGACAGGGGCACACCGGGGAGCTGTTTTTT CASSPQLGQGHTGELFF
once TRBD2 TRBJ2-5 TRBV6-6 TGTGCCACCAATGGCCAACTAGCGGGGCAAGAGACCCAGTACTTC CATNGQLAGQETQYF
- - TRBJ2-3 TRBV5-6 TGTGCCAGCAGCTTGCGGGGGTCTAGAACAGATACGCAGTATTTT CASSLRGSRTDTQYF
- - TRBJ1-2 TRBV5-4 TGTGCCAGCAGCTTGGCCGGTTCGAATGTCTATGGCTACACCTTC CASSLAGSNVYGYTF
- - TRBJ1-6 TRBV9 TGTGCCAGCAGCGGAGACAGCCTTAATTCACCCCTCCACTTT CASSGDSLNSPLHF
- - TRBJ1-1 TRBV6-1 TGTGCCAGCACCCCGACAGAAATGAACACTGAAGCTTTCTTT CASTPTEMNTEAFF
- - TRBJ2-5 TRBV6-5 TGTGCCTGCAGTCGCGACAGAGAAGAGACCCAGTACTTC CACSRDREETQYF
- - TRBJ1-2 TRBV13 TGTGCCAGCAGCTCGGACAGCTATGGCTACACCTTC CASSSDSYGYTF
- TRBD2 TRBJ2-3 TRBV11-2 TGTGCCAGCAGCTTACTAGCGGGGGGGACAGATACGCAGTATTTT CASSLLAGGTDTQYF
- - TRBJ2-5 TRBV7-2 TGTGCCAGCAGCCCGCAACTAGGTCTCGAGACCCAGTACTTC CASSPQLGLETQYF
- TRBD2 TRBJ2-7 TRBV30 TGTGCCTGGAGTGTCTCTAGCGGGTCCGGTTACGAGCAGTACTTC CAWSVSSGSGYEQYF
- - TRBJ2-1 TRBV5-1 TGCGCCAGCAGCCCCGGTACCGAGCAGTTCTTC CASSPGTEQFF
- - TRBJ1-6 TRBV5-1 TGTGCCAGCAGCTTGATCGGGGTGGATTCACCCCTCCACTTT CASSLIGVDSPLHF
- - TRBJ1-5 TRBV2 TGTGCCAGCAGTGCCCTTGGGGACTTGTATAGCAATCAGCCCCAGCATTTT CASSALGDLYSNQPQHF
- - TRBJ2-1 TRBV2 TGTGCCAGCCTGACTGGGGGCCGGCTGGAGCAGTTCTTC CASLTGGRLEQFF
- TRBD1 TRBJ1-2 TRBV5-4 TGTGCCAGCAACTCAGGGGGCGGGTTGATTGGCTACACCTTC CASNSGGGLIGYTF
- TRBD1 TRBJ1-4 TRBV7-9 TGTTCCAGCAGCTCAGGGGGCCCGGCTAATGAAAAACTGTTTTTT CSSSSGGPANEKLFF
few TRBD2 TRBJ2-3 TRBV19 TGTGCCAGTACCTCCGGAAGACTAGCGGGGGGCCCAGATACGCAGTATTTT CASTSGRLAGGPDTQYF
- - TRBJ1-1 TRBV19 TGTGCCAGTAGTGTTCAACCTGGCCCTGAAGCTTTCTTT CASSVQPGPEAFF
- - TRBJ2-6 TRBV2 TGTGCCAGCAGTGCCCGGGACGGTTGGCGGGGCTCTGGGGCCAACGTCCTGACTTTC CASSARDGWRGSGANVLTF
- TRBD2 TRBJ2-5 TRBV7-3 TGTGCCAGCAGCCCGTGGGGCGGGGGGGCCGAGACCCAGTACTTC CASSPWGGGAETQYF
- TRBD1 TRBJ2-1 TRBV6-5 TGTGCCAGCATTCAACCCGGGACAGGGAATGAGCAGTTCTTC CASIQPGTGNEQFF
- - TRBJ1-3 TRBV19 TGTGCCAGTAGTATCTCCTTTACAGGCTCTGGAAACACCATATATTTT CASSISFTGSGNTIYF
- TRBD2 TRBJ2-2 TRBV5-4 TGTGCCAGCAGCCAACCCGCAGGAGCGGGGGGGAACACCGGGGAGCTGTTTTTT CASSQPAGAGGNTGELFF
once - TRBJ1-1 TRBV29-1 TGCAGCGTCTCCGGTCGGACTGAAGCTTTCTTT CSVSGRTEAFF
- TRBD2 TRBJ2-1 TRBV5-3 TGTGCCAGAAGCTTAGGGACTAGCGGGGGGCCGGTGGATGAGCAGTTCTTC CARSLGTSGGPVDEQFF
- TRBD1 TRBJ1-6 TRBV27 TGTGCCAGCAGTTTACCGAGGCAGGGGGCGAATTCACCCCTCCACTTT CASSLPRQGANSPLHF
- - TRBJ2-3 TRBV13 TGTGCCAGCAGCTTTAGCGGCGCGGAGGATACGCAGTATTTT CASSFSGAEDTQYF
once - TRBJ1-5 TRBV2 TGTGCCAGCCATAGACAGCCCAATCAGCCCCAGCATTTT CASHRQPNQPQHF
- - TRBJ2-5 TRBV7-3 TGTGCCAGCAGCTTTGGCGGGTTGGGTAGATTCGGGGAGACCCAGTACTTC CASSFGGLGRFGETQYF
- TRBD1 TRBJ2-7 TRBV5-4 TGTGCCAGCAGCTTAAGTCCGGGGACAGCCGTGTACGAGCAGTACTTC CASSLSPGTAVYEQYF
- - TRBJ1-1 TRBV2 TGTGCCAGCAGTGCTGAACAGAACACTGAAGCTTTCTTT CASSAEQNTEAFF
- TRBD1 TRBJ1-5 TRBV7-9 TGTTCCAGCAGCTTTGGCGTCTTTAGGGGGCATCAGCCCCAGCATTTT CSSSFGVFRGHQPQHF
- - TRBJ2-3 TRBV28 TGTGCCAGCAGCTATCCTAGAGGGCAGTCCACAGATACGCAGTATTTT CASSYPRGQSTDTQYF
- - TRBJ2-3 TRBV9 TGTGCCAGCAGCGTAGGTTCCCATGGAGCCCAGGGGAAAATTCGGAGCACAGATACGCAGTATTTT CASSVGSHGAQGKIRSTDTQYF